Shown below are 12 T cell receptor beta chains from a single sample sequenced in a study of technical replicates of blood from a handful of donors. Data came from immunoSEQ multiplex PCR; TCRdb stores just in-frame clones and leaves some out. The sample holds 80,000 or so clones; approximately 96% are singletons and the top ten take around 0.2%. The sample consisted of T cells isolated from PBMCs. The origin of the receptors is a human donor in good health.

V is TRBV7-8 and J is TRBJ1-2; D might be TRBD1 (5 bases). V was trimmed by 5 bases and J by 6 bases, leaving 19 bases between them. The CDR3 totals 15 residues. CDR1 SGHVS and CDR2 FQNEAQ come from the germline V gene. CDR3: CASSRSGSVGDGYTF. The CDR3 coding sequence is TGTGCCAGCAGCCGATCAGGGTCCGTCGGAGATGGCTACACCTTC.

The chain couples TRBV18 to TRBJ2-5; D might be TRBD2 (6 bases). Germline V gives CDR1 KGHSH, CDR2 LQKENI. The length of the CDR3 is 12 residues. V was pared by 4 bases and J by 3 bases, with 6 bases between. The DNA of the CDR3 is TGTGCCAGCTCACGGGGGGAAGAGACCCAGTACTTC. This gives the protein CASSRGEETQYF. Full variable domain (missing parts from reference TRBV18 and TRBJ2-5): NAGVMQNPRHLVRRRGQEARLRCSPMKGHSHVYWYRQLPEEGLKFMVYLQKENIIDESGMPKERFSAEFPKEGPSILRIQQVVRGDSAAYFCASSRGEETQYFGPGTRLLVL.

V gene TRBV4-1 combines with J gene TRBJ2-7, with TRBD1 matching over 8 bases. With V trimmed by 4 bases and J by 2 bases, 4 bases remained unmatched. Germline loops: CDR1 MGHRA, CDR2 YSYEKL. The CDR3 runs to 14 residues. The CDR3 nucleotides read TGCGCCAGCAGCCTAAGACAGGGGCCCTACGAGCAGTACTTC. Translating gives CASSLRQGPYEQYF.

The chain couples TRBV25-1 to TRBJ2-7; D is unclear. The CDR3 runs to 13 residues. With 4 bases removed from V and 3 bases from J, the gap between germline ends came to 10 bases. Germline V gene data show CDR1 as MGHDK and CDR2 as SYGVNS. CDR3 region: CASSGNEYYEQYF. In nucleotides, the CDR3 is TGTGCCAGCAGTGGCAACGAGTACTACGAGCAGTACTTC.

This chain joins TRBV4-1 and TRBJ2-7, with a weak D call TRBD2 (6 bases). V gave up 3 bases and J gave up 6 bases, with 15 bases separating them. The CDR3 sequence is 14 residues long. Germline assignment: CDR1 MGHRA and CDR2 YSYEKL. The CDR3 reads CASSQGGLPGEQYF. DNA of the CDR3: TGCGCCAGCAGCCAGGGAGGACTCCCTGGCGAGCAGTACTTC.

V is TRBV4-1 and J is TRBJ1-4; TRBD1 agrees at 8 bases. This CDR3 region has 16 residues. V was clipped by 0 bases and J by 4 bases; unmatched bases: 4. Per germline, CDR1 MGHRA and CDR2 YSYEKL. The CDR3 protein is CASSQEGTGGNEKLFF. Here the CDR3 DNA reads TGCGCCAGCAGCCAAGAAGGGACAGGAGGTAATGAAAAACTGTTTTTT.

The chain couples TRBV29-1 to TRBJ1-2; D gene unclear. The CDR3 spans 18 residues. Germline V gives CDR1 SQVTM, CDR2 ANQGSEA. Trimming removed 0 bases at V and 1 base at J, with 21 bases between. The CDR3 is CSVEDFKRSSYLNYGYTF. CDR3 nucleotide sequence: TGCAGCGTTGAAGATTTTAAGAGGTCCTCCTACCTTAACTATGGCTACACCTTC.

The rearrangement joins TRBV6-1 to TRBJ1-3, with D hard to call. This CDR3 is built from 11 residues. The V gene lost 8 bases and the J gene lost 0 bases, with 2 bases spanning the gap. Germline loops: CDR1 MNHNS, CDR2 SASEGT. The CDR3 nucleotides are TGTGCCAGCCGCTCTGGAAACACCATATATTTT. Translation: CASRSGNTIYF.

The gene calls are TRBV28 and TRBJ1-1; D is unresolved. Germline V gives CDR1 MDHEN, CDR2 SYDVKM. The ends were cut back, 7 bases at V and 4 bases at J, with 19 bases in the middle. The CDR3 is 15 amino acids. The CDR3 sequence is CASKLQRHLGTEAFF. The CDR3, as DNA: TGTGCCAGCAAACTTCAACGACACCTTGGCACTGAAGCTTTCTTT.

The chain couples TRBV10-3 to TRBJ2-1; D unresolved. The germline V and J ends were trimmed by 1 base and 7 bases, with 8 bases remaining between them. Per the germline V gene, CDR1 is ENHRY and CDR2 is SYGVKD. The CDR3 is made up of 13 amino acids. CDR3 sequence reads: CAISELFENEQFF. As DNA, the CDR3 is TGTGCCATCAGTGAGTTGTTCGAGAATGAGCAGTTCTTC.

The chain links TRBV6-4 to TRBJ1-5; TRBD1 matches 7 bases. The CDR3 is made up of 13 amino acids. After removal of 3 bases from V and 9 bases from J, the junction contained 5 bases not matched to a gene. Germline values: CDR1 MRHNA, CDR2 SNTAGT. The CDR3 DNA reads TGTGCCAGCAGTGAAACCAGGGGGTTGCCCCAGCATTTT. This translates into CASSETRGLPQHF.

The genes are TRBV6-1 and TRBJ2-7; tentatively, D is TRBD1 (6 bases). This CDR3 contains 13 residues. Germline V gene sequence: CDR1 MNHNS, CDR2 SASEGT. V lost 6 bases and J 5 bases, leaving 14 bases between the germline ends. The DNA of the CDR3 is TGTGCCAGCAGCAACCTTCCAGGGGACGAGCAGTACTTC. Its translation is CASSNLPGDEQYF.